This is a list of T cell receptor beta chains from one sample in a study of T-cell reconstitution after alpha-beta-depleted transplantation in children. TCRdb independently ran MiXCR on the PCR reads; one entry per CDR3 protein. The table shows 200,000 or so distinct CDR3 sequences, with approximately 8.4% occurring only once. Sequenced here: PBMCs, mostly from graft donor cells, sampled 360 days after TCRalphabeta/CD19-depleted stem cell transplant. All receptors come from a male patient aged 2 to 9 who had a stem cell transplant for acute myeloid leukemia, so the T cells may come from the graft donor. Both conserved end residues are trimmed from each CDR3. A row's size may be missing; if present it is once, few, many or a size class.

V | size | CDR3
TRBV30 | few | AWKSPTSGGWNTQY
TRBV5-1 | many | ASSLAAVVRGGTEAF
TRBV20-1 | - | SVKGGGAETQY
TRBV20-1 | few | SARGGVTPETQY
TRBV20-1 | few | SASSGGVDTQY
TRBV12-3/TRBV12-4 | - | ASSLLLGLAKETQY
TRBV6-5 | many | ASSYDGLNEKLF
TRBV6-5 | - | ASSYQVGETQY
TRBV12-3/TRBV12-4 | - | ASSRQGATGNTIY
TRBV20-1 | few | SAPRDTRNGYT
TRBV20-1 | many | SASERRFSGETQY
TRBV2 | - | ASGDREQTFSNQPQH
TRBV4-3 | - | ASSQELAGGVRTGELF
TRBV18 | many | ASSGENTEAF
TRBV7-2 | - | ASGWRGGNEQF
TRBV20-1 | - | SARARVGTVYYEQY
TRBV12-3/TRBV12-4 | few | ASSLGQTSNQPQH
TRBV6-1 | few | ASKRTAWNTEAF
TRBV29-1 | many | SVGNYRDYQETQY
TRBV9 | - | ASSVGTSGVYEQY
TRBV5-1 | many | ASSPEGQGPGNTIY
TRBV12-3/TRBV12-4 | - | ASSFTGSNGYT
TRBV29-1 | few | SVDRGRGNTEAF
TRBV7-2 | many | AGGTSGDTQY
TRBV25-1 | - | ASTLTGGDYGYT
TRBV27 | many | ASSFVGTGNEKLF
TRBV5-1 | - | ASSLGDRDYNEQF
TRBV20-1 | - | SAWYGASGFNEQF
TRBV5-1 | many | ASRREAVTGELF
TRBV4-2 | few | ASSQVVEYEQY
TRBV20-1 | - | SARTGLGNTEAF
TRBV6-1 | - | ASKGQSYYEQY
TRBV20-1 | many | SARPDSYNEQF
TRBV29-1 | few | SVGAGLGTQY
TRBV7-2 | - | ASSLGGRGETQY
TRBV12-3/TRBV12-4 | - | ASSLGGPGNEQY
TRBV7-2 | - | ASSLRRRQGETQY
TRBV15 | - | ATSRASAAEQY
TRBV29-1 | few | SAHDPKDTEAF
TRBV10-3 | - | AISSGTGASDIQY